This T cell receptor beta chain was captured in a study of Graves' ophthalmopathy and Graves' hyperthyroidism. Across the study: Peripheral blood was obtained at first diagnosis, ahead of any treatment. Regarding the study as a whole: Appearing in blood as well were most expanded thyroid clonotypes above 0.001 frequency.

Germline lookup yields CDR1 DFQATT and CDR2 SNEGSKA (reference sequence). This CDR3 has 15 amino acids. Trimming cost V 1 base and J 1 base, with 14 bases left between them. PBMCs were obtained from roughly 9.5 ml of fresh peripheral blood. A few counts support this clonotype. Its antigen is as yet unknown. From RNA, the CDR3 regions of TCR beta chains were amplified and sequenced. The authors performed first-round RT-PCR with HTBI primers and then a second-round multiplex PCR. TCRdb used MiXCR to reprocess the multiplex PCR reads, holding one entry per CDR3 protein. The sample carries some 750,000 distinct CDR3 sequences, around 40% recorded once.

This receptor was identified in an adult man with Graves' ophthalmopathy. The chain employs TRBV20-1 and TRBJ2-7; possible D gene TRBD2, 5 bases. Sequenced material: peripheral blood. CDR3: CSARVSPLASYEQYF. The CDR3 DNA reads TGCAGTGCTAGAGTAAGCCCTCTAGCTTCCTACGAGCAGTACTTC.